These 7 T cell receptor beta chains came from one sample sequenced in a study of shared clonotypes between healthy human individuals (TCRdb year 2020). The library was generated by the immunoSEQ multiplex PCR assay. The immuneACCESS repertoire file appears here via TCRdb, limited to in-frame rearrangements. These files lack a portion of the clones; in checked studies, under half of the deficit traces to unresolved V genes, and the cause of the others is not known. The table for this sample lists about 2.3 million clones; 85% to 95% of them were counted only once. The ten largest make up about 0.39% of the sample. Material for sequencing was naive CD4+ T cells from PBMCs. Explained via the paper, the cell subset or site label denotes: CD45RA+ positively selected. These receptors all come from a man younger than 35 in good health. Some clones in this sample may be carry-over from other donors' samples.

This clone was observed a single time. The genes are TRBV7-9 and TRBJ2-7, with a possible D match to TRBD1 (6 bases). Trimming took off 4 bases at V and 1 base at J, with 14 bases between the two ends. The CDR3 is 15 amino acids. Germline loops: CDR1 SEHNR, CDR2 FQNEAQ (reference sequence). Written as DNA, the CDR3 is TGTGCCAGCAGCTCGGGCGACAGGCCTTCCTACGAGCAGTACTTC. Its translation is CASSSGDRPSYEQYF.

The rearrangement uses TRBV11-2 and TRBJ1-1; the match to TRBD1 covers 12 bases. The V gene end was trimmed by 5 bases and the J gene end by 6 bases; junction bases not matched to a gene: 19. The CDR3 contains 19 residues. Per germline, CDR1 SGHAT and CDR2 FQNNGV. In DNA, the CDR3 is TGTGCCAGCAGCAAAAGAACCGTAAAGATCGGGACAGGGGGCCCTGAAGCTTTCTTT. Translating gives CASSKRTVKIGTGGPEAFF.

The J gene is TRBJ1-4, the V gene TRBV9; no firm D call. CDR1 is SGDLS and CDR2 is YYNGEE in the germline V gene. This CDR3 is built from 16 residues. V was shortened by 3 bases and J by 0 bases, with 12 bases between the two germline ends. In DNA, the CDR3 is TGTGCCAGCAGCGAGGGCCGGCCCTCAACTAATGAAAAACTGTTTTTT. Translation gives CASSEGRPSTNEKLFF.

V is TRBV9 and J is TRBJ1-4; the D gene is possibly TRBD1 (5 bases). The CDR3 totals 15 residues. Deletions cut 4 bases from V and 3 bases from J, with 13 bases between. Germline CDR1 reads SGDLS; CDR2 reads YYNGEE. CDR3 sequence (DNA): TGTGCCAGCAGCCGAAGGGACTTGGCTAATGAAAAACTGTTTTTT. Translation gives CASSRRDLANEKLFF.

The chain has TRBV10-3 and TRBJ1-2; TRBD1 matches 7 bases. CDR1 and CDR2 (germline): ENHRY, SYGVKD. J lost 2 bases, V lost 6 bases, and 9 bases had no gene match. CDR3 length: 15 amino acids. CDR3 in DNA: TGTGCCATCAGCGGACGGACAGGAGCGAACTATGGCTACACCTTC. It encodes CAISGRTGANYGYTF.

The chain recombines TRBV29-1 with TRBJ2-7; D remains unclear. The V and J ends lost 6 bases and 6 bases respectively, with 18 bases between them. This CDR3 contains 13 residues. CDR1 SQVTM and CDR2 ANQGSEA come from the germline V gene. The CDR3 DNA sequence: TGCAGCGTACTTACAAGGTTCACAAGCGAGCAGTACTTC. Its translation is CSVLTRFTSEQYF.

V is TRBV19 and J is TRBJ2-3, with TRBD2 matching 8 bases. Germline trimming cut 8 bases from V and 14 bases from J; bases unmatched to any gene: 18. In germline, CDR1 is LNHDA, CDR2 SQIVND (reference sequence). CDR3 size: 14 residues. CDR3 nucleotide sequence: TGTGCCAGTCGGCAGACCACCCACGGGACTAGTTGGTATTTT. It specifies CASRQTTHGTSWYF. The full variable domain, rest sourced from reference TRBV19 and TRBJ2-3, is DGGITQSPKYLFRKEGQNVTLSCEQNLNHDAMYWYRQDPGQGLRLIYYSQIVNDFQKGDIAEGYSVSREKKESFPLTVTSAQKNPTAFYLCASRQTTHGTSWYFGPGTRLTVL.